This note documents a single TCR beta chain sequence. This record comes from a study of tumor-infiltrating lymphocytes in oesophageal squamous cell carcinoma. TCRdb reanalysed the PCR reads using MiXCR and keeps one entry per CDR3 protein. This sample has fewer than 16,000 distinct CDR3 sequences, with over 45% found just once. The sample comprised esophageal tumor tissue. The sequence derives from a male donor with esophageal squamous cell carcinoma.

CDR3 residues: CASSSGQEAYEQYF. CDR3 in DNA: TGTGCCAGCAGTTCGGGACAGGAGGCCTACGAGCAGTACTTC. The gene calls are TRBV27 and TRBJ2-4, with TRBD1 matching 8 bases. The J call could be wrong; TRBJ2-7 is a better fit for the DNA end. The CDR3 runs to 14 residues. Germline CDR1 is MNHEY and CDR2 is SMNVEV (reference sequence).